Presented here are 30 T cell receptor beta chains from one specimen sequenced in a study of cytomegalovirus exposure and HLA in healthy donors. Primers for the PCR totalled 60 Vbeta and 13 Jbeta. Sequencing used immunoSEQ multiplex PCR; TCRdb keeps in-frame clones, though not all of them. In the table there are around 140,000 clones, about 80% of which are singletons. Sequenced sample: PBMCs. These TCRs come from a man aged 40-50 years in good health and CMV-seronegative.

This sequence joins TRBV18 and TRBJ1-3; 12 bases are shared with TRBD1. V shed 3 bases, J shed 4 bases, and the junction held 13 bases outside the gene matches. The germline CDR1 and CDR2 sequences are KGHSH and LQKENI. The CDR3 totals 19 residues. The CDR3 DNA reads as TGTGCCAGCTCACCTTTCGGGACAGGGGGCGCCCCCCCCGGAAACACCATATATTTT. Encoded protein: CASSPFGTGGAPPGNTIYF. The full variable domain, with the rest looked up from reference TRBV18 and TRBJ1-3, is NAGVMQNPRHLVRRRGQEARLRCSPMKGHSHVYWYRQLPEEGLKFMVYLQKENIIDESGMPKERFSAEFPKEGPSILRIQQVVRGDSAAYFCASSPFGTGGAPPGNTIYFGEGSWLTVV.

This CDR3 is CASSYRGPGNTIYF. CDR3 coding DNA: TGTGCCAGCAGTTACAGGGGCCCTGGAAACACCATATATTTT. V usage is TRBV6-5 and J usage is TRBJ1-3; possible D gene TRBD1, 5 bases. CDR1 and CDR2 (germline): MNHEY, SVGAGI. Trimming removed 2 bases at V and 2 bases at J, with 7 bases between. This CDR3 spans 14 amino acids.

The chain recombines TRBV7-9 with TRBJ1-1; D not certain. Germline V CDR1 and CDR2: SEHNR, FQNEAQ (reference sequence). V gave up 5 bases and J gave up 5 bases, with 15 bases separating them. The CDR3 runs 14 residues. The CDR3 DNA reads TGTGCCAGCAGCCTAGACCCGTCGGGGACTGAAGCTTTCTTT. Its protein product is CASSLDPSGTEAFF.

The CDR3, as DNA: TGTGCCAGCACCACGCTACAGGGCTCGGGGGCCAACGTCCTGACTTTC. Translated, it gives CASTTLQGSGANVLTF. The V and J genes are TRBV7-9 and TRBJ2-6, with D tentatively TRBD1 (6 bases). The V and J ends lost 7 bases and 4 bases respectively, with 17 bases between them. The CDR3 is made up of 16 amino acids. Per the germline V gene, CDR1 is SEHNR and CDR2 is FQNEAQ (reference sequence).

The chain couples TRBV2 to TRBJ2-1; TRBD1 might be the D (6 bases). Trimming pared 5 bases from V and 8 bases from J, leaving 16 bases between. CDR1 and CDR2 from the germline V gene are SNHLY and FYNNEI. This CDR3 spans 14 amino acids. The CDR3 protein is CASSLRGPFDEQFF. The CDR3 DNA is TGTGCCAGCAGTCTCAGGGGACCCTTCGATGAGCAGTTCTTC. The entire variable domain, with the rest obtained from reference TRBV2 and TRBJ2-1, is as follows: EPEVTQTPSHQVTQMGQEVILRCVPISNHLYFYWYRQILGQKVEFLVSFYNNEISEKSEIFDDQFSVERPDGSNFTLKIRSTKLEDSAMYFCASSLRGPFDEQFFGPGTRLTVL.

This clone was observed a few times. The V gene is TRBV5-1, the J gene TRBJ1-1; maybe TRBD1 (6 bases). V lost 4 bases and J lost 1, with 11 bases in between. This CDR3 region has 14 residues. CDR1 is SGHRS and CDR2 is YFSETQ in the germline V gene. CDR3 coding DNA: TGCGCCAGCAGCCCACTGGACAGGAACACTGAAGCTTTCTTT. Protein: CASSPLDRNTEAFF.

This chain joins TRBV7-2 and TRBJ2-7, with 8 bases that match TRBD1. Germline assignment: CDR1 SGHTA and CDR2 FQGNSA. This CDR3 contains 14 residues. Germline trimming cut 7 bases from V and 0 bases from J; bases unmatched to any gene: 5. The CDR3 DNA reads TGTGCCAGCACGCGGGACAGGTTCTCCTACGAGCAGTACTTC. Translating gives CASTRDRFSYEQYF. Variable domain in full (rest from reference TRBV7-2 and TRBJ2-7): GAGVSQSPSNKVTEKGKDVELRCDPISGHTALYWYRQSLGQGLEFLIYFQGNSAPDKSGLPSDRFSAERTGGSVSTLTIQRTQQEDSAVYLCASTRDRFSYEQYFGPGTRLTVT.

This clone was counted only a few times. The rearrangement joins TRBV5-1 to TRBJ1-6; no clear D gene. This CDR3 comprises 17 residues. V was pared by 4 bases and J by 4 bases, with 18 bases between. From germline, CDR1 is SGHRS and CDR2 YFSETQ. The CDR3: CASSHPDTAGYNSPLHF. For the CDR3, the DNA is TGCGCCAGCAGCCACCCCGACACGGCGGGATATAATTCACCCCTCCACTTT.

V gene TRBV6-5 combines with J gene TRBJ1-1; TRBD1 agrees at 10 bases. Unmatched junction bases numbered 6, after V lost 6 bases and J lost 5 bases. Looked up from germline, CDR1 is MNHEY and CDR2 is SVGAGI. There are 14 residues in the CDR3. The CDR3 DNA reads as TGTGCCAGCAGAGCGGGACAGGGGCAGACTGAAGCTTTCTTT. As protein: CASRAGQGQTEAFF.

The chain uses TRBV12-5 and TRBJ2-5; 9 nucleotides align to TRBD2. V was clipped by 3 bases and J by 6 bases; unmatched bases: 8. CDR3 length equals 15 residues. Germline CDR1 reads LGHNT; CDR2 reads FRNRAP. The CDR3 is CASGLAGGHRKTQYF. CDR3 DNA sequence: TGTGCTAGTGGTTTAGCGGGGGGCCACAGGAAGACCCAGTACTTC.

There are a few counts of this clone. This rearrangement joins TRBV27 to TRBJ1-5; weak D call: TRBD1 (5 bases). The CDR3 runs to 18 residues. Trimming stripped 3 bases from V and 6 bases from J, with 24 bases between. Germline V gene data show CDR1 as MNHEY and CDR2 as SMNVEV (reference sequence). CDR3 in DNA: TGTGCCAGCAGTTTTGGGGGGGTGGGGCAGGTCCACCGTCAGCCCCAGCATTTT. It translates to CASSFGGVGQVHRQPQHF.

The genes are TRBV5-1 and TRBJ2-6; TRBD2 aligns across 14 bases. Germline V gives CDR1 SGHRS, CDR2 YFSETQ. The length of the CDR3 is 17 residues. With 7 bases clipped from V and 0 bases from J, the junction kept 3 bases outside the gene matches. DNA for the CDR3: TGCGCCAGCGGGACTAGCGGGGGCCTCTCTGGGGCCAACGTCCTGACTTTC. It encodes CASGTSGGLSGANVLTF.

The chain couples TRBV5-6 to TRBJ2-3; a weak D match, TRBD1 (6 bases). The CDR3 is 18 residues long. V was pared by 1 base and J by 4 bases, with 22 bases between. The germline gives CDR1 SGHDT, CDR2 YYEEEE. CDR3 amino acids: CASSLMMGRTGSADTQYF. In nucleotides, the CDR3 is TGTGCCAGCAGCTTGATGATGGGAAGAACAGGGTCGGCAGATACGCAGTATTTT.

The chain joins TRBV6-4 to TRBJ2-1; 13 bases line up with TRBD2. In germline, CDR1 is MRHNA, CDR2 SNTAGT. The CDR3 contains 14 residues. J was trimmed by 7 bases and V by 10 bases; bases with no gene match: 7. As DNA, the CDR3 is TGTGCCAAGTCGGGGACTAGCGGGAAGAATGAGCAGTTCTTC. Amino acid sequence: CAKSGTSGKNEQFF.

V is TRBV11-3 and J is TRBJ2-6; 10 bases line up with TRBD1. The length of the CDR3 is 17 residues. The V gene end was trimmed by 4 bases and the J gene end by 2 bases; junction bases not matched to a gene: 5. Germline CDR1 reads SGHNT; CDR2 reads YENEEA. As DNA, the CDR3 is TGTGCCAGCAGCTCGGGGACAGGGGAAGCTGGGGCCAACGTCCTGACTTTC. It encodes CASSSGTGEAGANVLTF.

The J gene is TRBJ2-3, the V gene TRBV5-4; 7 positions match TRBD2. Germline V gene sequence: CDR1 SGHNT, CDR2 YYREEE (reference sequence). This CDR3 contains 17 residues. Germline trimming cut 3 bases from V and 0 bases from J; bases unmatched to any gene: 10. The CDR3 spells CASSSYPAGTSTDTQYF. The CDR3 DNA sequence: TGTGCCAGCAGCTCCTACCCAGCGGGGACTAGCACAGATACGCAGTATTTT.

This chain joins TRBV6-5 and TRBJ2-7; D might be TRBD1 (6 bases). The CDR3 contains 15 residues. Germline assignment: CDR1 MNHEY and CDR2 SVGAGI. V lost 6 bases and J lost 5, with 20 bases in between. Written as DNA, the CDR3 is TGTGCCAGCAGGCTATCAGGGACAACCTCTAACGAGCAGTACTTC. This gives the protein CASRLSGTTSNEQYF.

In DNA, the CDR3 is TGCGCCAGCAGCCCAGGGGTTGTTATGGGTGAAGCTTTCTTT. Encoded protein: CASSPGVVMGEAFF. The V call is TRBV4-3, the J call TRBJ1-1, with D perhaps TRBD1 (6 bases). The CDR3 runs 14 residues. The V gene lost 4 bases and the J gene lost 7 bases, with 16 bases spanning the gap. Germline assignment: CDR1 LGHNA and CDR2 YSLEER.

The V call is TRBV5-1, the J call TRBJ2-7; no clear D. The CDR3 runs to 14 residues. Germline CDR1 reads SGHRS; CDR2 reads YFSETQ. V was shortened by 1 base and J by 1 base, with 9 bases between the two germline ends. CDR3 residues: CASSLTTASYEQYF. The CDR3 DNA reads TGCGCCAGCAGCTTGACGACTGCGTCCTACGAGCAGTACTTC.

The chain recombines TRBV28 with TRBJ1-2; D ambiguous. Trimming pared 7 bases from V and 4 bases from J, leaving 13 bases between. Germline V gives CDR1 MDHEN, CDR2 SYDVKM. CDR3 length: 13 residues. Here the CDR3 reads CASKTGSRYGYTF. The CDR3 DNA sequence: TGTGCCAGCAAAACCGGGTCCCGCTATGGCTACACCTTC.

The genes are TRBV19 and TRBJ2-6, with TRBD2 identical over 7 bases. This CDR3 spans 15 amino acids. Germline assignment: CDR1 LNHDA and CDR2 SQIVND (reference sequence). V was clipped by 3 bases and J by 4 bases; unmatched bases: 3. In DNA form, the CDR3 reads TGTGCCAGTAGTATCGGGGGGACCGGGGCCAACGTCCTGACTTTC. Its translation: CASSIGGTGANVLTF.

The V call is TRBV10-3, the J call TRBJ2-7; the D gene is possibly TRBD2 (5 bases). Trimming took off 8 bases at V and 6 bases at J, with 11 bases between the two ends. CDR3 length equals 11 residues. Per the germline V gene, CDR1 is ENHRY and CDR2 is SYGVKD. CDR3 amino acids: CAISRGSEQYF. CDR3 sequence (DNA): TGTGCCATCTCCCGTGGGAGCGAGCAGTACTTC.

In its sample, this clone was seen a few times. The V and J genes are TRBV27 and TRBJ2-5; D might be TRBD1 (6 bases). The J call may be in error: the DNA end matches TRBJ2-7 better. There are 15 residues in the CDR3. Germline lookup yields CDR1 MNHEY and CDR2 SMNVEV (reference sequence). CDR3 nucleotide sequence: TGTGCCAGCAGTTTTTCCAGGGGCTACTCCTACGAGCAGTACTTC. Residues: CASSFSRGYSYEQYF.

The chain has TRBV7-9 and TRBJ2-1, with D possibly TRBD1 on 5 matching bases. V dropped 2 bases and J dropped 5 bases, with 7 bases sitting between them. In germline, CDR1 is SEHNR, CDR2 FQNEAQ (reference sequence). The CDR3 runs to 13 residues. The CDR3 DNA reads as TGTGCCAGCAGCTTAACAGGAAACAATGAGCAGTTCTTC. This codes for CASSLTGNNEQFF.

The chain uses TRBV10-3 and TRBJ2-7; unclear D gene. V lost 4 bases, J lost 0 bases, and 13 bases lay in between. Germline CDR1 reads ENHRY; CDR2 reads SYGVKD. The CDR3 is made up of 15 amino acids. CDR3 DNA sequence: TGTGCCATCAGTGTGGGCCCTACGAGCTCCTACGAGCAGTACTTC. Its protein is CAISVGPTSSYEQYF.

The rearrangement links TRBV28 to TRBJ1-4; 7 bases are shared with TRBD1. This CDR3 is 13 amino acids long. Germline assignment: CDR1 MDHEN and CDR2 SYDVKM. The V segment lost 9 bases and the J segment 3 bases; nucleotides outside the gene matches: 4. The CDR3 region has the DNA TGTGCCAGGACAACAGGGGCTAATGAAAAACTGTTTTTT. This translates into CARTTGANEKLFF.

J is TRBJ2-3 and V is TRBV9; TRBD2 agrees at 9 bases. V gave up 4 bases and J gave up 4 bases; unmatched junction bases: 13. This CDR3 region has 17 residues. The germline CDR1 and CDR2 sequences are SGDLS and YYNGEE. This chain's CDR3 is CASSLQRAGGTADTQYF. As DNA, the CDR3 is TGTGCCAGCAGCCTCCAGAGGGCGGGGGGGACGGCAGATACGCAGTATTTT.

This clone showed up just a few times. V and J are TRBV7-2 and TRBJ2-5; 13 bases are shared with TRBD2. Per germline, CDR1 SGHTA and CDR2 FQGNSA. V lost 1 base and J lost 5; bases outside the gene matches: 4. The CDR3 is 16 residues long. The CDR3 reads CASSLVGTSGAETQYF. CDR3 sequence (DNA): TGTGCCAGCAGCTTAGTTGGGACTAGCGGGGCTGAGACCCAGTACTTC.

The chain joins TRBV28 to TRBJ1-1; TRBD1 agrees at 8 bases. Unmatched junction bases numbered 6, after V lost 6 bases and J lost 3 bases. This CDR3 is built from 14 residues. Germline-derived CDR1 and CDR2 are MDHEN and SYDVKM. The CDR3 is CASRGQGGDTEAFF. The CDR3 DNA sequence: TGTGCCAGCAGAGGACAGGGAGGAGACACTGAAGCTTTCTTT. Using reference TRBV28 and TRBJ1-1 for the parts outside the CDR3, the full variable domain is DVKVTQSSRYLVKRTGEKVFLECVQDMDHENMFWYRQDPGLGLRLIYFSYDVKMKEKGDIPEGYSVSREKKERFSLILESASTNQTSMYLCASRGQGGDTEAFFGQGTRLTVV.

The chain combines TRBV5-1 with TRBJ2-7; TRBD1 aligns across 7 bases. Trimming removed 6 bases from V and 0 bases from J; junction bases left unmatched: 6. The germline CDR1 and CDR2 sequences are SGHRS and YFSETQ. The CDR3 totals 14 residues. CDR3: CASTRDSPSYEQYF. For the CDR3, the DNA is TGCGCCAGCACAAGGGACAGCCCCTCCTACGAGCAGTACTTC.